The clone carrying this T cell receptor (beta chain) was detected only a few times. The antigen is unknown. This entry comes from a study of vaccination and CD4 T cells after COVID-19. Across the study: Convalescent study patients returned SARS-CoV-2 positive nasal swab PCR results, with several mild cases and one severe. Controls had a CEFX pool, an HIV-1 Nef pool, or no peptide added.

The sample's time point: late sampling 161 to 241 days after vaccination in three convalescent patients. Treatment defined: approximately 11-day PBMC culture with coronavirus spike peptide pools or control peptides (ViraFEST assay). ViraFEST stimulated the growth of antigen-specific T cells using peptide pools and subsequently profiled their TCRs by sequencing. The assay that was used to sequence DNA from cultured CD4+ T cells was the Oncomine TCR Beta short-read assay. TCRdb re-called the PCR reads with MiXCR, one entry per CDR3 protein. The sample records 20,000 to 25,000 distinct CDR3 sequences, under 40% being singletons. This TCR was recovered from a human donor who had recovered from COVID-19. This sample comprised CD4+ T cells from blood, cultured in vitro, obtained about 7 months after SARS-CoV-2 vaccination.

As DNA, the CDR3 is TGCAGTGCCCCAGAGAGCTCTGGGGCCAACGTCCTGACTTTC. Translating it yields CSAPESSGANVLTF. The chain links TRBV20-1 to TRBJ2-6; no definite D call. The CDR3 sequence is 14 residues long. Germline V gene data show CDR1 as DFQATT and CDR2 as SNEGSKA (reference sequence). Trimming removed 6 bases at V and 0 bases at J, with 9 bases between.